This T cell receptor (beta chain) was recorded in a study of blood T cell repertoires in COVID-19 (dated by TCRdb to 2019 to 2021). Describing the broader study: Samples from collaborators originated in the United States, Italy and Spain and spanned both the acute and convalescent phases of COVID-19. A de-identified subject ID, COVID-19 status, age in years and sex were almost always included in the sample metadata. The material from the prospective study consisted of cDNA or gDNA derived from T cells, B-cell-depleted T cells, or PBMCs. Samples came from the ongoing ImmuneRACE study (first 160 participants) plus 1,254 subjects from 6 global collaborators. The repertoires were released in a freely available public database intended as a resource for research on the immune response to SARS-CoV-2. Subjects who had been exposed to COVID-19, were actively infected with it, or had recovered from it provided the deeply sampled blood TCRbeta repertoires that made up the dataset. Where available, HLA class I and class II types were obtained from metadata supplied by the sample provider rather than from assay-based typing.

Ends trimmed: V by 5 bases, J by 2 bases; bases unmatched to a gene: 3. The CDR3 goes from the cysteine to the phenylalanine over 15 residues. Solely the CDR3 DNA is kept, with 45 bases framed from the first base. Taken from the germline V gene (reference sequence), the CDR1 and CDR2 loops are LNHDA and SQIVND. Overall study results and their limits: Clinical and demographic metadata were provided uncurated, with the amount varying by source and participant.

This clone was observed a few times. Its antigen remains undetermined. The record has no base qualities; no much larger clone is one base away. This sample includes further DNA sequences coding for the same CDR3. The immunoSEQ Assay, a bias-controlled multiplex PCR, was used to amplify TCRbeta CDR3 regions from genomic DNA. Turning to the authors' computational methods: Within the assay, amplification of reference gene primers was used to estimate how many nucleated cells each sample contained. Sequence reads were collapsed and filtered to measure the absolute abundance of every unique TCRbeta CDR3 rearrangement. For each sample, productive Simpson clonality was calculated as the square root of Simpson's diversity index over productive rearrangements. In its TCRdb copy, this immuneACCESS table keeps in-frame sequences only and misses some clones. Where compared with another copy, unresolved V genes explain less than half of these, and the others have no known cause. D and trimming come from the DNA, and the V and J calls and clone size come from that table. The sample table contains approximately 160,000 clones; only one count was recorded for roughly 84% of them. The biggest ten clones account for roughly 15% of the sample.

The collaborating institutions used their own protocols to collect whole blood in K2EDTA tubes. Collaborator samples were shipped for TCRbeta analysis as frozen whole blood, isolated PBMCs, or DNA extracted from either sample type. The sequenced material came from peripheral blood. The rearranged segments are TRBV19 and TRBJ1-6, and 7 bases in between align with TRBD1. This TCR was recovered from a man aged 18 to 29 with active or convalescent COVID-19. The CDR3 here reads CASSPGQPYNSPLHF. The bases are TGTGCCAGTAGTCCGGGACAGCCCTATAATTCACCCCTCCACTTT.